This T cell receptor (beta chain) was sequenced in a study of cytomegalovirus exposure and HLA in healthy donors. Deletions cut 0 bases from V and 0 bases from J, with 7 bases between. Germline values: CDR1 MRHNA, CDR2 SNTAGT. This CDR3 is 15 amino acids long. Use of 60 Vbeta and 13 Jbeta primers characterized the PCR. Profiled with immunoSEQ multiplex PCR; TCRdb holds only in-frame clones, not every one. This table has about 150,000 clones, roughly 70% appearing once. The chain combines TRBV6-4 with TRBJ2-3; TRBD1 might be the D (5 bases). Sample: PBMCs. The receptor was derived from a woman aged 18 to 35 in good health and CMV-seropositive. This CDR3 reads CASSDSPGSTDTQYF. The CDR3 DNA reads TGTGCCAGCAGTGACTCGCCAGGGAGCACAGATACGCAGTATTTT.